Presented here are 17 T cell receptor beta chains from one specimen sequenced in a study of regulatory T cells in long-lasting Graves disease. iRepertoire HTBI primers and Arm-PCR of CDR3 regions built TCR beta libraries. Each CDR3 protein is one row after TCRdb ran MiXCR on the multiplex PCR reads. The repertoire consists of some 220,000 distinct CDR3 sequences, with around a fifth occurring once and the leading ten covering 10% to 15%. The sample's time point: newly diagnosed GD, antithyroid drugs for less than 3 months. Following extraction of RNA from PBMCs, that RNA was used to make the TCR library. Another study also made use of these data, one on T cells in Graves' hyperthyroidism and ophthalmopathy.

The specimen was peripheral blood mononuclear cells (PBMCs), collected at new diagnosis, from a patient treated with antithyroid drugs. The receptor set was obtained from a woman aged 25 to 39 with Graves disease.

This clonotype was found many times. This sequence joins TRBV2 and TRBJ1-2; perhaps TRBD1 as D (5 bases). This CDR3 region has 12 residues. The ends were cut back, 4 bases at V and 7 bases at J, with 10 bases in the middle. Germline V lookup: CDR1 SNHLY, CDR2 FYNNEI. CDR3 DNA sequence: TGTGCCAGCAGTGGGGAGGGGTTTGGCTACACCTTC. This sequence encodes CASSGEGFGYTF.

This chain connects TRBV12-3 or TRBV12-4 to TRBJ2-1; D may correspond to TRBD1 or TRBD2 (5 bases each). This CDR3 is 15 amino acids long. V lost 5 bases and J lost 3, with 14 bases in between. The chain's CDR3 is CASSISGRLYNEQFF. Here the CDR3 DNA reads TGTGCCAGCAGTATCTCGGGGCGACTCTACAATGAGCAGTTCTTC.

The rearrangement joins TRBV19 to TRBJ1-1; D remains unclear. Germline V gene data show CDR1 as LNHDA and CDR2 as SQIVND (reference sequence). This CDR3 spans 13 amino acids. Between the trimmed V and J ends, which lost 7 bases and 3 bases, there was a span of 12 bases. The CDR3 DNA reads as TGTGCCAGTAAGGCGAGGTCGGACACTGAAGCTTTCTTT. Encoded protein: CASKARSDTEAFF.

This clonotype was detected many times. The chain uses TRBV9 and TRBJ2-2; TRBD2 matches at 8 bases. After removal of 4 bases from V and 7 bases from J, the junction contained 12 bases not matched to a gene. Germline CDR1 is SGDLS and CDR2 is YYNGEE. The CDR3 has 16 residues. The CDR3 sequence is CASSLGGGPLGGELFF. The CDR3 nucleotides are TGTGCCAGCAGCCTCGGCGGGGGGCCATTAGGCGGGGAGCTGTTTTTT.

This clonotype was recorded at least ten times. This chain joins TRBV11-2 and TRBJ2-7; no firm D call. Trimming stripped 2 bases from V and 4 bases from J, with 3 bases between. The germline gives CDR1 SGHAT, CDR2 FQNNGV. The CDR3 runs 11 residues. CDR3 nucleotide sequence: TGTGCCAGCAGCTTACGATACGAGCAGTACTTC. As protein: CASSLRYEQYF.

This clonotype was seen at least ten times. The chain employs TRBV27 and TRBJ2-7; D unclear. The ends were cut back, 3 bases at V and 4 bases at J, with 13 bases in the middle. Germline V gene lookup returns CDR1 MNHEY and CDR2 SMNVEV (reference sequence). The CDR3 sequence is 14 residues long. CDR3 bases: TGTGCCAGCAGTTTTCGGGTAGCTGATTACGAGCAGTACTTC. It translates to CASSFRVADYEQYF.

The table lists this clonotype with many counts. V gene TRBV12-3 or TRBV12-4 combines with J gene TRBJ1-2, with D perhaps TRBD1 (5 bases). The CDR3 is 15 residues long. The ends were cut back, 7 bases at V and 4 bases at J, with 19 bases in the middle. DNA of the CDR3: TGTGCCAGCACCCTCAGTTGGGACGTCTTCTATGGCTACACCTTC. It yields the protein CASTLSWDVFYGYTF.

This clonotype was observed at least ten times. This chain uses TRBV19 with TRBJ2-7; D uncertain. Trimming cost V 3 bases and J 0 bases, with 12 bases left between them. Germline V gene data show CDR1 as LNHDA and CDR2 as SQIVND (reference sequence). This CDR3 contains 15 residues. CDR3 residues: CASSIERGSSYEQYF. CDR3 DNA sequence: TGTGCCAGTAGTATTGAGCGCGGAAGCTCCTACGAGCAGTACTTC.

This chain joins TRBV20-1 and TRBJ2-7, with 7 positions matching TRBD1. V shed 6 bases and J 2 bases; nucleotides not matched to a gene: 10. The germline V gene has CDR1 DFQATT and CDR2 SNEGSKA (reference sequence). This CDR3 is 14 amino acids long. The CDR3 region has the DNA TGCAGTGCCTCTCCGACAGGGTTGCCCTACGAGCAGTACTTC. It translates to CSASPTGLPYEQYF.

This clonotype was picked up many times. One end of the junction fails to match germline, which may point to a read error. This chain links TRBV3-1 with TRBJ2-1; 7 bases are a match to TRBD2. CDR3 length: 15 amino acids. CDR1 is LGHDT and CDR2 is YNNKEL in the germline V gene (reference sequence). The DNA of the CDR3 is TGTGCCAGCAGGCAAGCGGGGAATAATTACAATGAGCAGTTCTTC. Its translation is CASRQAGNNYNEQFF.

This clonotype has just a few counts. At one end, the junction sequence differs from germline, possibly due to a read error. The J gene is TRBJ2-5, the V gene TRBV27; TRBD2 might be the D (7 bases). CDR3 length equals 17 residues. Germline V CDR1 and CDR2: MNHEY, SMNVEV (reference sequence). CDR3 in amino acids: CAGSPMGGAGVGETQYF. CDR3 coding DNA: TGTGCCGGCAGTCCTATGGGAGGGGCAGGGGTGGGAGAGACCCAGTACTTC.

With regard to this clonotype: A far larger clone is one base from this, pointing to a likely read error. This rearrangement joins TRBV11-2 to TRBJ2-7; 7 bases line up with TRBD2. Germline V gene lookup returns CDR1 SGHAT and CDR2 FQNNGV. CDR3 size: 15 residues. The trim removed 4 bases at V and 7 bases at J, leaving 13 bases unmatched. This chain's CDR3 is CASSWGGSGDGEQYF. In DNA, the CDR3 is TGTGCCAGCAGCTGGGGGGGATCTGGGGACGGTGAGCAGTACTTC.

Written as DNA, the CDR3 is TGTGCCAGCACTCGACAGGGTACCTACGAGCAGTACTTC. It codes for CASTRQGTYEQYF. The chain uses TRBV6-2 or TRBV6-3 and TRBJ2-7, with TRBD1 matching over 7 bases. With V trimmed by 7 bases and J by 2 bases, 5 bases remained unmatched. The CDR3 extends over 13 amino acids. Germline values: CDR1 MNHEY, CDR2 SVGEGT.

This clonotype appeared a few times. The chain links TRBV20-1 to TRBJ1-2, with 7 bases aligning to TRBD1. This CDR3 region has 14 residues. The V gene's germline CDR1 is DFQATT and CDR2 SNEGSKA (reference sequence). J gave up 0 bases and V 6 bases, and 7 bases lay outside the gene matches. CDR3 nucleotide sequence: TGCAGTGCAAAACAGGGGAAAGCTAACTATGGCTACACCTTC. Translating it yields CSAKQGKANYGYTF.

This clonotype was detected many times. This rearrangement joins TRBV30 to TRBJ2-1; D tentatively fits TRBD1 or TRBD2 (5 bases each). V lost 6 bases and J lost 4, with 19 bases in between. CDR1 is GTSNPN, CDR2 SVGIG, per germline (reference sequence). The CDR3 totals 15 residues. CDR3 coding DNA: TGTGCCTGTGTAGGGGACGTAAGCTCGTACAATGAGCAGTTCTTC. Protein: CACVGDVSSYNEQFF.

Remarks on this clonotype: Since a much larger clone is just one base distant, this may be a read error. V usage is TRBV28 and J usage is TRBJ2-4, with TRBD2 matching 14 bases. CDR3 length: 17 residues. CDR1 MDHEN and CDR2 SYDVKM come from the germline V gene. J lost 15 bases, V lost 2 bases, and 15 bases had no gene match. CDR3 DNA sequence: TGTGCCAGCAGTTTAGGGACTAGCGGGAGTCAAGGAGAGACCCGGTACTTC. Its translation: CASSLGTSGSQGETRYF.

The chain is built from TRBV7-9 and TRBJ2-1; D uncertain. Germline V lookup: CDR1 SEHNR, CDR2 FQNEAQ (reference sequence). The V gene lost 0 bases and the J gene lost 10 bases, with 13 bases spanning the gap. The CDR3 spans 14 residues. Here the CDR3 DNA reads TGTGCCAGCAGCTTAGCGTTAACCCCGGACGAGCAGTTCTTC. Protein: CASSLALTPDEQFF.